A single sample gave rise to the 15 T cell receptor beta chains below, sequenced in a study of identical twins. TCRdb itself ran the 5' RACE reads through MiXCR, one entry per CDR3 protein. The data hold approximately 690,000 distinct CDR3 sequences, with roughly 6% observed a single time. Sequenced: naive T cells sorted from blood. Source of these receptors: a man aged 18 to 29 in good health.

This clonotype turned up a few times. The chain employs TRBV7-3 and TRBJ2-1; TRBD1 or TRBD2 may be the D gene (6 bases each). Between the trimmed V and J ends, which lost 1 base and 5 bases, there was a span of 18 bases. Looked up from germline, CDR1 is SGHTA and CDR2 is FQGTGA. The CDR3 contains 17 residues. CDR3 protein: CASSLKGGGKVHNEQFF. CDR3 in DNA: TGTGCCAGCAGCTTAAAGGGGGGCGGGAAGGTCCACAATGAGCAGTTCTTC.

At least ten counts were recorded for this clonotype. V and J are TRBV14 and TRBJ2-1; D is ambiguous. The CDR3 totals 12 residues. Germline CDR1 SGHDN, CDR2 FVKESK. V was pared by 0 bases and J by 9 bases, with 6 bases between. CDR3 sequence reads: CASSQDYGEQFF. Written as DNA, the CDR3 is TGTGCCAGCAGCCAAGATTACGGTGAGCAGTTCTTC.

This clonotype was recorded many times. This chain connects TRBV12-3 or TRBV12-4 to TRBJ2-5; maybe TRBD1 (6 bases). CDR3 length: 14 amino acids. V gave up 3 bases and J gave up 5 bases, with 13 bases separating them. Here the CDR3 DNA reads TGTGCCAGCAGTTTCTTGGGGGCTTTGGAGACCCAGTACTTC. This gives the protein CASSFLGALETQYF.

This clonotype was seen a handful of times. V is TRBV3-1 and J is TRBJ2-1; TRBD1 or TRBD2 may be the D gene (5 bases each). Germline assignment: CDR1 LGHDT and CDR2 YNNKEL (reference sequence). V lost 5 bases, J lost 5 bases, and 13 bases lay in between. This CDR3 spans 14 amino acids. The CDR3 sequence: CASSIPGANNEQFF. The CDR3 DNA follows: TGTGCCAGCAGCATACCCGGGGCTAACAATGAGCAGTTCTTC.

This clonotype was seen ten or more times. The chain employs TRBV6-6 and TRBJ2-3; the D is unclear. In germline, CDR1 is MNHNY, CDR2 SVGAGI (reference sequence). V was clipped by 8 bases and J by 2 bases, with 11 bases between them. CDR3 size: 13 residues. The CDR3: CASGKIYTDTQYF. For the CDR3, the DNA is TGTGCCAGCGGGAAGATATACACAGATACGCAGTATTTT.

This clonotype was seen only a few times. The rearrangement links TRBV5-5 to TRBJ2-1; 9 bases are shared with TRBD1. CDR1 is SGHKS and CDR2 is YYEKEE in the germline V gene (reference sequence). The CDR3 is 15 residues long. J was trimmed by 8 bases and V by 5 bases; bases with no gene match: 11. CDR3 residues: CASSRDRERGHEQFF. CDR3 in DNA: TGTGCCAGCAGTAGGGACAGGGAGCGTGGGCATGAGCAGTTCTTC.

There are many counts of this clonotype. This rearrangement joins TRBV5-1 to TRBJ2-1; TRBD1 is a possible D gene (6 bases). The V gene lost 6 bases and the J gene lost 4 bases, with 11 bases spanning the gap. The CDR3 loop spans 13 amino acids. Germline CDR1 is SGHRS and CDR2 is YFSETQ. In DNA form, the CDR3 reads TGCGCCAGCAACTACGACAGGTACAATGAGCAGTTCTTC. It translates to CASNYDRYNEQFF.

V usage is TRBV7-9 and J usage is TRBJ2-2; D gene ambiguous. Trimming took 5 bases from V and 4 from J, leaving 14 bases between them. There are 15 residues in the CDR3. CDR1 is SEHNR, CDR2 FQNEAQ, per germline (reference sequence). CDR3 sequence reads: CASSPTPIATGELFF. The CDR3 DNA is TGTGCCAGCAGCCCCACCCCGATTGCCACCGGGGAGCTGTTTTTT.

This clonotype was seen many times. The chain uses TRBV7-9 and TRBJ2-1; D not certain. The CDR3 spans 12 residues. Germline lookup yields CDR1 SEHNR and CDR2 FQNEAQ (reference sequence). Trimming took 5 bases from V and 16 from J, leaving 18 bases between them. CDR3: CASSQDKRRLFF. As DNA, the CDR3 is TGTGCCAGCAGCCAGGATAAGCGCAGGCTTTTCTTC.

The chain has TRBV12-5 and TRBJ2-6, with 8 nucleotides matching TRBD1. With 6 bases clipped from V and 2 bases from J, the junction kept 15 bases outside the gene matches. Germline V lookup: CDR1 LGHNT, CDR2 FRNRAP. The CDR3 extends over 19 amino acids. The CDR3 here is CASGFTTGEGGTGANVLTF. CDR3 coding DNA: TGTGCTAGTGGCTTCACGACAGGGGAAGGTGGTACTGGGGCCAACGTCCTGACTTTC.

This clonotype was seen a few times. This sequence joins TRBV6-5 and TRBJ2-1; D tentatively fits TRBD1 or TRBD2 (5 bases each). Between the trimmed V and J ends, which lost 0 bases and 8 bases, there was a span of 11 bases. CDR3 length: 14 residues. From germline, CDR1 is MNHEY and CDR2 SVGAGI. The CDR3 bases are TGTGCCAGCAGTTACTCTGGGGGATTCGATGAGCAGTTCTTC. Its protein is CASSYSGGFDEQFF.

This clonotype appeared a few times. This chain uses TRBV7-9 with TRBJ2-1; D is perhaps TRBD1 or TRBD2 (6 bases each). V was shortened by 6 bases and J by 8 bases, with 14 bases between the two germline ends. Germline CDR1 reads SEHNR; CDR2 reads FQNEAQ (reference sequence). The CDR3 is 13 residues long. As DNA, the CDR3 is TGTGCCAGCAGGGGCGGTAGGGGGGATGAGCAGTTCTTC. This codes for CASRGGRGDEQFF.

The sample holds a few counts of this clonotype. V usage is TRBV6-2 or TRBV6-3 and J usage is TRBJ2-7, with 7 positions matching TRBD1. In germline, CDR1 is MNHEY, CDR2 SVGEGT. V was clipped by 6 bases and J by 2 bases; unmatched bases: 7. This CDR3 is 14 amino acids long. CDR3 sequence (DNA): TGTGCCAGCAGACCCCCGGGACAGACCTACGAGCAGTACTTC. Translated, it gives CASRPPGQTYEQYF.

This sequence joins TRBV20-1 and TRBJ1-2; D remains unclear. The CDR3 is 12 amino acids. Trimming removed 5 bases at V and 7 bases at J, with 14 bases between. Germline CDR1 reads DFQATT; CDR2 reads SNEGSKA (reference sequence). The CDR3 DNA reads TGCAGTGCTGAGGAGGCTGGAGGTGGCTACACCTTC. Its translation is CSAEEAGGGYTF.

This clonotype was seen a few times. The chain joins TRBV3-1 to TRBJ2-1; 9 bases are shared with TRBD2. The germline gives CDR1 LGHDT, CDR2 YNNKEL (reference sequence). V dropped 1 base and J dropped 15; count of bases not matched to a gene: 4. The length of the CDR3 is 12 residues. The CDR3 protein is CASSQAAGGTFF. The CDR3 DNA is TGTGCCAGCAGCCAAGCCGCGGGAGGGACGTTCTTC.